The entry below gives a single T cell receptor beta chain sequence along with its context. These data are taken from a study of T cell responses to AZD1222 COVID-19 vaccine. Sequencing used immunoSEQ multiplex PCR; TCRdb keeps in-frame clones, though not all of them. The sample comprises more than 95,000 clones, around 90% of which are singletons, and 1.5% to 1.8% rests with the top ten. V dropped 7 bases and J dropped 0 bases, with 25 bases sitting between them. Germline-derived CDR1 and CDR2 are SNHLY and FYNNEI. This CDR3 has 19 residues. Sample: peripheral blood, taken on day 0 of AZD1222 vaccination. V and J are TRBV2 and TRBJ1-5, with D maybe TRBD1 (6 bases). The source is an adult in good health. DNA for the CDR3: TGTGCCAGCACCGGCCGACGCGCAGGGGCCTTATATAGCAATCAGCCCCAGCATTTT. Residues: CASTGRRAGALYSNQPQHF.